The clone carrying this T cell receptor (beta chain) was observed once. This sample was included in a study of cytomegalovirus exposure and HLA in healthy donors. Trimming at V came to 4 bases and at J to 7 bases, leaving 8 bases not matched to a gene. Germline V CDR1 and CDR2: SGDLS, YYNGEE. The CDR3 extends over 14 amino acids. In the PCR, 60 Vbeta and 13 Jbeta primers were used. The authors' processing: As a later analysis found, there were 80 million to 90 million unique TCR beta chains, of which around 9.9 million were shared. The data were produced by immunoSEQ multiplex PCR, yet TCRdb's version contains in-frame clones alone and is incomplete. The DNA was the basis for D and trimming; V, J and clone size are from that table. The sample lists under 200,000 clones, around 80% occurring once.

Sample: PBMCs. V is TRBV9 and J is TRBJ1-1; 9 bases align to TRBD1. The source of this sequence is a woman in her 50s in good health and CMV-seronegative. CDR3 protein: CASSITPDRGEAFF. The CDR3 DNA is TGTGCCAGCAGCATAACGCCGGACAGGGGTGAAGCTTTCTTT.